The 30 T cell receptor beta chains below come from one sample, sequenced in a study of blood T cells in healthy people across ages. For the second PCR, which ran for about 6 to 12 cycles, a sample-barcoded 5' primer and a J-beta primer mix were used. TCRdb re-analysed the 5' RACE reads in MiXCR, keeping a single row per CDR3 protein. The top ten hold more than 6% of the sample, which has about 1.4 million distinct CDR3 sequences, 59% seen once. Specimen: blood. Source of these receptors: a man between 18 and 29 years old in good health.

The chain links TRBV10-2 to TRBJ2-5; D is uncertain. V lost 3 bases and J lost 4, with 18 bases in between. Germline values: CDR1 WSHSY, CDR2 SAAADI. The CDR3 spans 16 residues. This chain's CDR3 is CASSDALDPSGETQYF. The CDR3 DNA follows: TGCGCCAGCAGTGACGCTTTGGACCCGTCGGGAGAGACCCAGTACTTC.

V and J are TRBV7-2 and TRBJ2-7; no clear D. CDR3 length: 13 amino acids. Germline loops: CDR1 SGHTA, CDR2 FQGNSA. The ends were cut back, 5 bases at V and 5 bases at J, with 13 bases in the middle. This CDR3 is CASSRPSRDEQYF. CDR3 sequence (DNA): TGTGCCAGCAGCCGCCCCTCTAGGGACGAGCAGTACTTC.

The chain couples TRBV6-1 to TRBJ2-4; perhaps TRBD1 as D (6 bases). The J call may be mistaken, given a closer DNA end match to TRBJ2-7. CDR1 and CDR2 (germline): MNHNS, SASEGT. The CDR3 has 11 amino acids. This chain's CDR3 is CASSTGCEQYF. The CDR3 DNA reads TGTGCCAGCAGCACAGGGTGCGAGCAGTACTTC.

The chain couples TRBV9 to TRBJ2-2, with TRBD1 matching 8 bases. V lost 3 bases and J lost 4; bases outside the gene matches: 5. The CDR3 is 15 amino acids. Germline V gives CDR1 SGDLS, CDR2 YYNGEE. CDR3 nucleotides: TGTGCCAGCAGCGCGCCGGGACAGGTCACCGGGGAGCTGTTTTTT. Its translation: CASSAPGQVTGELFF.

This clonotype appeared a few times. This rearrangement joins TRBV20-1 to TRBJ2-3; 10 bases match TRBD2. This CDR3 is built from 16 residues. Per the germline V gene, CDR1 is DFQATT and CDR2 is SNEGSKA (reference sequence). The V segment lost 3 bases and the J segment 6 bases; nucleotides outside the gene matches: 12. The chain's CDR3 is CSARGSGGALFDTQYF. CDR3 in DNA: TGCAGTGCTAGGGGGAGCGGGGGGGCCTTGTTTGATACGCAGTATTTT.

This clonotype turned up a few times. The chain joins TRBV20-1 to TRBJ1-4; D gene unclear. Germline CDR1 DFQATT, CDR2 SNEGSKA (reference sequence). V lost 1 base to trimming and J lost 1 base, with 13 bases between them. The CDR3 has 16 amino acids. In DNA form, the CDR3 reads TGCAGTGCTAGAGTCCCCATAGGTGGAACTAATGAAAAACTGTTTTTT. Protein: CSARVPIGGTNEKLFF.

The table lists this clonotype with a few counts. CDR3: CASSLNSGPQGDTQYF. CDR3 DNA sequence: TGTGCCAGCAGCTTAAATAGCGGTCCCCAGGGGGATACGCAGTATTTT. The chain uses TRBV11-2 and TRBJ2-3; perhaps D is TRBD1 or TRBD2 (6 bases each). Trimming removed 2 bases from V and 6 bases from J, with 18 bases in between. The CDR3 consists of 16 residues. Germline lookup yields CDR1 SGHAT and CDR2 FQNNGV.

This chain uses TRBV7-9 with TRBJ2-1, with 11 bases lining up with TRBD2. CDR1 is SEHNR, CDR2 FQNEAQ, per germline (reference sequence). The length of the CDR3 is 16 residues. Germline trimming cut 5 bases from V and 6 bases from J; bases unmatched to any gene: 9. In DNA, the CDR3 is TGTGCCAGCAGCCGCATACTAGCGGGAGAAGGCAATGAGCAGTTCTTC. Translation gives CASSRILAGEGNEQFF.

The chain employs TRBV7-2 and TRBJ2-2; D might be TRBD1 or TRBD2, each matching 5 bases. The CDR3 runs to 17 residues. Per germline, CDR1 SGHTA and CDR2 FQGNSA. Between the trimmed V and J ends, which lost 5 bases and 1 base, there was a span of 17 bases. In DNA form, the CDR3 reads TGTGCCAGCAGCCGACCTTTAGTGGGGGTGAACACCGGGGAGCTGTTTTTT. Translating gives CASSRPLVGVNTGELFF.

About this clonotype itself: This clone may be a read error of a much larger clone one base away. The chain is built from TRBV28 and TRBJ2-7, with D perhaps being TRBD1 or TRBD2 (6 bases each). The CDR3 is 13 residues long. V lost 3 bases and J lost 5, with 11 bases in between. Germline values: CDR1 MDHEN, CDR2 SYDVKM. The CDR3 sequence: CASSFSRGDEQYF. CDR3 nucleotide sequence: TGTGCCAGCAGTTTTTCGAGGGGGGACGAGCAGTACTTC.

The V call is TRBV4-2, the J call TRBJ2-1; maybe TRBD2 (5 bases). The CDR3 sequence is 17 residues long. Germline V gives CDR1 LGHNA, CDR2 YNFKEQ. The germline V and J ends were trimmed by 0 bases and 2 bases, with 14 bases remaining between them. As DNA, the CDR3 is TGTGCCAGCAGCCAAGATTTGAAGGGTAGCGCCTACAATGAGCAGTTCTTC. It yields the protein CASSQDLKGSAYNEQFF.

This clonotype appeared a few times. V is TRBV10-1 and J is TRBJ1-1; the D gene is possibly TRBD1 (6 bases). Germline V gene sequence: CDR1 WNHNN, CDR2 SYGVQD (reference sequence). Trimming pared 0 bases from V and 6 bases from J, leaving 11 bases between. This CDR3 contains 14 residues. The CDR3 nucleotides are TGCGCCAGCAGTGAGTCGGGCAGGGGATCTGAAGCTTTCTTT. Its protein is CASSESGRGSEAFF.

This chain joins TRBV10-3 and TRBJ2-7; D possibly uses TRBD1 or TRBD2 (6 bases each). The V gene's germline CDR1 is ENHRY and CDR2 SYGVKD. The CDR3 length is 14 residues. The V end lost 0 bases, the J end lost 6 bases, and 12 bases lay between the germline ends. The CDR3 protein is CAISESEGGSEQYF. CDR3 DNA sequence: TGTGCCATCAGTGAGTCGGAGGGGGGATCCGAGCAGTACTTC.

V and J are TRBV4-1 and TRBJ2-2; 8 nucleotides line up with TRBD2. Germline-derived CDR1 and CDR2 are MGHRA and YSYEKL. Germline trimming cut 2 bases from V and 4 bases from J; bases unmatched to any gene: 9. This CDR3 has 17 residues. The CDR3 spells CASSQLTSGAPTGELFF. The DNA for the CDR3 is TGCGCCAGCAGCCAACTTACTAGCGGTGCCCCCACCGGGGAGCTGTTTTTT.

The DNA for the CDR3 is TGCAGTGCTAGAGAAGAGACTAATACGCAGTATTTT. This encodes CSAREETNTQYF. The V and J genes are TRBV20-1 and TRBJ2-3; possible D gene TRBD2, 5 bases. Germline CDR1 DFQATT, CDR2 SNEGSKA (reference sequence). V lost 0 bases and J lost 7, with 8 bases in between. CDR3 size: 12 residues.

Only a few counts were recorded for this clonotype. This chain links TRBV28 with TRBJ2-7; the D call may be TRBD1 or TRBD2 (5 bases each). CDR3 size: 16 residues. Trimming took 3 bases from V and 11 from J, leaving 26 bases between them. Germline V gene sequence: CDR1 MDHEN, CDR2 SYDVKM. The CDR3 DNA follows: TGTGCCAGCAGTTTTTCAGAGGGGCAGAACCTACGAAAGGAGTACTTC. Its translation: CASSFSEGQNLRKEYF.

This sequence joins TRBV24-1 and TRBJ1-2, with D possibly TRBD1 on 6 matching bases. This CDR3 has 13 residues. Germline lookup yields CDR1 KGHDR and CDR2 SFDVKD. Between the trimmed V and J ends, which lost 4 bases and 6 bases, there was a span of 11 bases. CDR3 region: CATSDPTGHGYTF. In nucleotides, the CDR3 is TGTGCCACCAGTGACCCCACAGGGCATGGCTACACCTTC.

The rearrangement uses TRBV6-4 and TRBJ2-6; D is unclear. CDR1 and CDR2 from the germline V gene are MRHNA and SNTAGT. With 0 bases removed from V and 4 bases from J, the gap between germline ends came to 7 bases. This CDR3 region has 15 residues. CDR3 DNA: TGTGCCAGCAGTGACTCCTTGGGGGGGGCCAACGTCCTGACTTTC. It codes for CASSDSLGGANVLTF.

This clonotype was seen a few times. The chain joins TRBV10-3 to TRBJ2-3; TRBD2 agrees at 11 bases. The ends lost 6 bases at V and 2 bases at J; junction bases unmatched: 7. CDR1 ENHRY and CDR2 SYGVKD come from the germline V gene. The CDR3 runs to 16 residues. CDR3 sequence reads: CAIRAGTSGHTDTQYF. The CDR3 bases are TGTGCCATCAGAGCAGGGACTAGCGGACACACAGATACGCAGTATTTT.

The CDR3 protein is CASSLDRQDETFSNQPQHF. Here the CDR3 DNA reads TGCGCCAGCAGCCTAGATCGTCAAGATGAGACTTTTAGCAATCAGCCCCAGCATTTT. J is TRBJ1-5 and V is TRBV4-3; no reliable D call. There are 19 residues in the CDR3. V dropped 4 bases and J dropped 0 bases, with 22 bases sitting between them. Germline CDR1 and CDR2: LGHNA and YSLEER.

The chain carries TRBV4-1 and TRBJ1-4; 7 bases match TRBD1. V lost 4 bases and J lost 8; bases outside the gene matches: 13. Looked up from germline, CDR1 is MGHRA and CDR2 is YSYEKL. This CDR3 is built from 16 residues. CDR3 sequence reads: CASSPRTGQGGEKLFF. In DNA form, the CDR3 reads TGCGCCAGCAGCCCCCGGACAGGCCAAGGAGGAGAAAAACTGTTTTTT.

This clonotype was found a few times. This sequence joins TRBV27 and TRBJ1-2, with a tentative D call TRBD1 (5 bases). The CDR3 is 15 amino acids. Between the trimmed V and J ends, which lost 5 bases and 4 bases, there was a span of 17 bases. Germline lookup yields CDR1 MNHEY and CDR2 SMNVEV (reference sequence). For the CDR3, the DNA is TGTGCCAGCAGTCCGTTGCCACAGGACCTCTATGGCTACACCTTC. It codes for CASSPLPQDLYGYTF.

A few counts support this clonotype. The CDR3 nucleotides are TGCGCCAGCAGTGAGGGGACAGTGTACGAGCAGTACTTC. It encodes CASSEGTVYEQYF. This chain connects TRBV10-2 to TRBJ2-7; 7 nucleotides align to TRBD1. The CDR3 loop spans 13 amino acids. Germline assignment: CDR1 WSHSY and CDR2 SAAADI. V shed 2 bases and J 4 bases; nucleotides not matched to a gene: 2.

The V gene is TRBV6-5, the J gene TRBJ1-4, with D tentatively TRBD1 (6 bases). The ends were cut back, 5 bases at V and 10 bases at J, with 20 bases in the middle. This CDR3 has 15 amino acids. CDR1 MNHEY and CDR2 SVGAGI come from the germline V gene. CDR3 protein: CASSTDRRTVGKLFF. DNA of the CDR3: TGTGCCAGCAGTACCGACAGGCGGACGGTTGGAAAACTGTTTTTT.

The V and J genes are TRBV18 and TRBJ2-7, with TRBD2 matching 8 bases. The V gene's germline CDR1 is KGHSH and CDR2 LQKENI. J was trimmed by 0 bases and V by 4 bases; bases with no gene match: 8. The CDR3 has 16 residues. CDR3 sequence reads: CASSRQLADSSYEQYF. CDR3 in DNA: TGTGCCAGCTCACGGCAACTAGCGGATAGCTCCTACGAGCAGTACTTC.

The chain uses TRBV27 and TRBJ1-5; perhaps TRBD1 as D (5 bases). Trimming pared 2 bases from V and 5 bases from J, leaving 13 bases between. The CDR3 is 15 residues long. CDR1 and CDR2 from the germline V gene are MNHEY and SMNVEV (reference sequence). CDR3: CASSLTSGDYQPQHF. The CDR3, as DNA: TGTGCCAGCAGTTTAACGTCGGGGGATTATCAGCCCCAGCATTTT.

This clonotype has a handful of counts. The gene calls are TRBV28 and TRBJ2-1; D possibly matches TRBD1 or TRBD2 (5 bases each). The V end was cut by 3 bases, the J end by 6 bases, with 15 bases between. Germline V gene sequence: CDR1 MDHEN, CDR2 SYDVKM. The CDR3 is 15 residues long. CDR3: CASSFSGGAFNEQFF. CDR3 nucleotides: TGTGCCAGCAGTTTTTCTGGGGGTGCCTTCAATGAGCAGTTCTTC.

The chain recombines TRBV4-1 with TRBJ2-1; TRBD2 is a possible D gene (6 bases). Germline values: CDR1 MGHRA, CDR2 YSYEKL. Trimming removed 4 bases from V and 4 bases from J, with 14 bases in between. The CDR3 sequence is 15 residues long. The CDR3 region has the DNA TGCGCCAGCAGCCGAGACCGGGACTGGTACAATGAGCAGTTCTTC. Residues: CASSRDRDWYNEQFF.

The chain employs TRBV20-1 and TRBJ2-1; possible D gene TRBD2, 6 bases. V lost 4 bases and J 1 base, leaving 11 bases between the germline ends. The CDR3 loop spans 14 amino acids. Germline assignment: CDR1 DFQATT and CDR2 SNEGSKA (reference sequence). The CDR3 here is CSAILGGSYNEQFF. The CDR3 nucleotides read TGCAGTGCTATTCTGGGGGGATCCTACAATGAGCAGTTCTTC.

The chain joins TRBV5-1 to TRBJ1-2, with D unclear. Germline lookup yields CDR1 SGHRS and CDR2 YFSETQ. V lost 3 bases to trimming and J lost 1 base, with 13 bases between them. This CDR3 has 15 amino acids. CDR3 in DNA: TGCGCCAGCAGCTCCACACTCAAAAGTAACTATGGCTACACCTTC. Its protein is CASSSTLKSNYGYTF.